A single TCR beta chain is shown here with its context. This clone has only a few counts. There is no known antigen for this receptor. No much larger clone is present one base from it, and per-base qualities are unavailable. Other DNA sequences in this specimen translate into the identical CDR3. The germline V gene (reference sequence) supplies CDR1 SEHNR and CDR2 FQNEAQ. Trimming removed 3 bases from V and 7 bases from J; the gene matches leave 3 bases unexplained. Inclusive of the bounding cysteine and phenylalanine, the CDR3 is 14 residues long. Only the CDR3 portion is preserved as DNA: 42 bases, with reading frame beginning at the first base. This entry belongs to a study of shared clonotypes between healthy human individuals (dated by TCRdb to about 2020). Background on the whole study: A couple of women and a few men aged 18 to 49 years were included in the cohort. For each donor, CD4 naive and CD4 memory were each run on three plates, CD8 naive on two plates, and CD8 memory on one plate. To estimate repertoire size and how much clonotype sharing occurs between individuals, the study deeply sequenced the blood TCR repertoires of roughly 5 healthy adults. To increase sequencing depth and limit assay-specific biases, different laboratories used diverse techniques to prepare libraries and sequence TCR repertoires. Each donor's leukapheresis produced roughly between roughly 0.85 and 10 billion PBMCs. General conclusions and limits of the study: Clonotypes shared by all four sorted-subset donors showed higher generation probabilities than non-shared clonotypes. The genetic and exposure-history diversity represented was limited by the small number of donors. Pairwise subsampling led to the expectation that sequencing depth would affect the degree of clonotype sharing among donors. Sampling was restricted to blood, and TCR repertoires in tissue are likely to differ from TCR repertoires in blood. Larger estimated clonotype richness was generally found for naive subsets than for memory subsets. When several donors were compared, the shared fraction of clonotypes was around 5.1% for naive CD4, 3.5% for naive CD8, 2% to 2.5% for memory CD4, and approximately 0.4% for memory CD8. Even with the large sequencing depth, rarefaction of the sorted-subset datasets indicated that sequencing was incomplete.

Donors were healthy HIV-negative adults with no recently reported acute infections or vaccinations. All donors were Caucasian adults living in Nashville, Tennessee, USA. Magnetic negative selection was used to enrich CD4+ T cells, after which naive cells were positively selected on CD45RA and the negative fraction became the memory subset. Blood was obtained by leukapheresis, after which PBMCs were separated by Ficoll-Histopaque density gradient centrifugation and cryopreserved in liquid nitrogen vapor phase. Purity and quantity of every magnetically sorted T cell population were checked by analytical flow cytometry. Each sorted fraction had its genomic DNA isolated and then quantified by UV absorbance on a Nanodrop 2000c. Using the deep immunoSEQ assay, TCR CDR3 regions were amplified from genomic DNA by multiplex PCR. Genomic DNA extracted from each cell subset was distributed evenly over all wells of several immunoSEQ 96-well plates, and each plate served as one replicate. For sorted subsets, 150 to 250 ng of genomic DNA, equivalent to 30,000 or so T cell genomes, went into each replicate PCR. Purified libraries were quantified with a Qubit 3.0 fluorometer, sized on a Bioanalyzer 2100, and re-quantified with the KAPA Library Quantification kit. Every immunoSEQ 96-well plate was sequenced on a dedicated single-read 150-cycle Illumina NextSeq 550 flow cell. Per the original workflow: Because the immunoSEQ output held only junctional sequences and lacked quality scores, the filtering could not match the filtering applied to full-length reads. To assign V/J genes and CDR3, sequences were annotated using PyIR, a Python wrapper for IgBLAST v1.9, with IMGT germline references. Reads were filtered out if the reads had weak V/J assignments (E-value above 1e-6), no CDR3, stop codons, out-of-frame junctions, or ambiguous translated residues. V3J clonotypes were defined as sequences sharing an identical inferred V gene, J gene, and CDR3 amino acid sequence. Percentage overlap between repertoires was computed as shared unique clonotypes divided by the size of the smaller repertoire. RTK rarefaction, the Chao1 estimator, and Recon v2.1 estimates of unobserved clonotypes were used to assess repertoire richness. OLGA was used to compute generation probabilities for all TCRbeta clonotypes that the gDNA method yielded from several donors. In its TCRdb copy, this immuneACCESS table keeps in-frame sequences only and misses some clones. Where compared with another copy, unresolved V genes explain less than half of these, and the others have no known cause. V, J and clone size are taken as reported in that table, and D and trimming were inferred from the DNA itself. This sample has 2.3 million or so clones in its table, and approximately 93% of those were observed once. About 0.37% of the sample is in the top ten clones.

The specimen sequenced was naive CD4+ T cells from PBMCs. The sample's cell subset or site label is to be understood as: CD45RA+ positively selected. The rearrangement joined TRBV7-9 to TRBJ1-3, with 10 junctional bases fitting TRBD1. This receptor was obtained from a man between 18 and 29 years old in good health. Some clones in this sample may be carry-over from other donors' samples. Here the CDR3 is given as CASSFGQGGNTIYF. The nucleotides are TGTGCCAGCAGCTTCGGACAGGGGGGGAACACCATATATTTT. With the portions outside the CDR3 filled from the reference TRBV7-9 and TRBJ1-3 genes, the complete variable region becomes DTGVSQNPRHKITKRGQNVTFRCDPISEHNRLYWYRQTLGQGPEFLTYFQNEAQLEKSRLLSDRFSAERPKGSFSTLEIQRTEQGDSAMYLCASSFGQGGNTIYFGEGSWLTVV.